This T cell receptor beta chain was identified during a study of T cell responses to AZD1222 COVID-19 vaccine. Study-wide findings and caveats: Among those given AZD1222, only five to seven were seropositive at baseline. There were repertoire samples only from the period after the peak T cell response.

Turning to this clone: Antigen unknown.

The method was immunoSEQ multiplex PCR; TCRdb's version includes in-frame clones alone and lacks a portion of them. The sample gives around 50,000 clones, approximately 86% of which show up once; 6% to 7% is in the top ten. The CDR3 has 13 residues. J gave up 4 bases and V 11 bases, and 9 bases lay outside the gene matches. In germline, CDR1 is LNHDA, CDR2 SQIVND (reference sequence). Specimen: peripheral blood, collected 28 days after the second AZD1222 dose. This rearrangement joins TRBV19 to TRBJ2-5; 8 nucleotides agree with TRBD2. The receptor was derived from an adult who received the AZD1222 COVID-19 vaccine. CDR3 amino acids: CAASGGGSETQYF. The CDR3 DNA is TGTGCCGCCTCGGGGGGGGGCTCAGAGACCCAGTACTTC.